This TCR beta chain derives from a study of OX40 agonist ivuxolimab in advanced cancers. Study-level information: Ivuxolimab, an antibody acting as an agonist of OX40 (CD134), was used to treat patients.

Sequenced by immunoSEQ multiplex PCR; TCRdb stores in-frame clones only, minus some. The data hold more than 65,000 clones, with 85% observed a single time. Germline values: CDR1 MNHEY, CDR2 SMNVEV (reference sequence). CDR3 length: 14 amino acids. About this clone itself: The antigen remains unidentified. A read error may account for a junction end that differs from germline.

General study findings and limits: Both CD4+ and CD8+ T cell populations in blood had undergone clonal expansion by week 6 at 0.1 to 3.0 mg/kg. The study found that CD8+ T cells averaged more expanded clones than CD4+.

At cycle 4 day 1, cycle 7 day 1, and baseline, blood was sampled. The sequenced sample was CD4+ or CD8+ T cells sorted from blood, obtained in a trial of the OX40 agonist ivuxolimab. The receptor was isolated from an adult with an advanced solid tumor such as melanoma, head and neck, liver or kidney cancer. The chain joins TRBV27 to TRBJ1-2; unclear D gene. In DNA form, the CDR3 reads TGTGCCAACAGTGAAAGGGTCCGGGCCCGCGGCTACACCTTC. Translated, it gives CANSERVRARGYTF.